Here is one TCR beta chain with its context. Its antigen is not identified. Per the germline V gene, CDR1 is SGHRS and CDR2 is YFSETQ. The CDR3 consists of 14 residues. The data belong to a study of monozygotic twins with inflammatory bowel disease. Points from the study as a whole: The inverse Simpson measure of TCRbeta diversity was lower in IBD patients than in healthy co-twins. Repertoire similarity was not found to differ between concordant and discordant twins, possibly from limited power. The sharing of clonotypes with others was lower in IBD patients than in healthy twins, especially with disease activity.

Each sample had eight separate cDNA synthesis reactions. Using the 5' RACE reads, TCRdb records one entry per CDR3 protein without DNA. The table lists 300,000 to 400,000 distinct CDR3 sequences. This receptor was obtained from a human donor with ulcerative colitis or Crohn's disease, or a healthy co-twin of an affected twin (not recorded which). Sequenced sample: blood. The chain links TRBV5-1 to TRBJ1-5. The chain's CDR3 is CASSLNTLAGPQHF.